The 15 T cell receptor beta chains in this list originate from one sample, sequenced in a study of T cell responses to AZD1222 COVID-19 vaccine. Some clones are missing from TCRdb's copy, which holds only in-frame ones; the method was immunoSEQ multiplex PCR. The table has 130,000 or so clones, 70% to 90% seen once. Sequenced material: peripheral blood, taken 28 days after the second AZD1222 dose. These receptors were collected from an adult who received the AZD1222 COVID-19 vaccine.

The rearrangement joins TRBV5-1 to TRBJ2-3; D is possibly TRBD2 (6 bases). The CDR3 contains 16 residues. Trimming shortened V by 3 bases and J by 6 bases, and 20 bases separated the two germline ends. Germline V gene data show CDR1 as SGHRS and CDR2 as YFSETQ. CDR3 in DNA: TGCGCCAGCAGCTGGGTAGGCGCTAGCGCGGCGGATACGCAGTATTTT. Residues: CASSWVGASAADTQYF.

This sequence joins TRBV7-2 and TRBJ2-4, with 8 bases identical to TRBD2. Germline trimming cut 6 bases from V and 0 bases from J; bases unmatched to any gene: 4. In germline, CDR1 is SGHTA, CDR2 FQGNSA. The CDR3 spans 15 residues. The DNA of the CDR3 is TGTGCCAGCAGTCCAGCGGGGGTAGCCAAAAACATTCAGTACTTC. It codes for CASSPAGVAKNIQYF.

The chain uses TRBV27 and TRBJ1-4, with TRBD1 identical over 7 bases. Germline lookup yields CDR1 MNHEY and CDR2 SMNVEV (reference sequence). V lost 5 bases and J lost 7; bases outside the gene matches: 7. The CDR3 loop spans 14 amino acids. Written as DNA, the CDR3 is TGTGCCAGCAGTCCTAGGACAGGCCTTGAAAAACTGTTTTTT. It codes for CASSPRTGLEKLFF. Drawing the rest from reference TRBV27 and TRBJ1-4, the complete variable domain is EAQVTQNPRYLITVTGKKLTVTCSQNMNHEYMSWYRQDPGLGLRQIYYSMNVEVTDKGDVPEGYKVSRKEKRNFPLILESPSPNQTSLYFCASSPRTGLEKLFFGSGTQLSVL.

The rearrangement uses TRBV18 and TRBJ1-5, with unresolved D. V lost 3 bases and J lost 0, with 12 bases in between. Germline assignment: CDR1 KGHSH and CDR2 LQKENI. The CDR3 sequence is 16 residues long. The CDR3 DNA follows: TGTGCCAGCTCACCTACTTCTATAGGTAGCAATCAGCCCCAGCATTTT. This codes for CASSPTSIGSNQPQHF.

The chain has TRBV2 and TRBJ2-1, with 8 bases aligning to TRBD1. Germline trimming cut 7 bases from V and 7 bases from J; bases unmatched to any gene: 15. Germline CDR1 is SNHLY and CDR2 is FYNNEI. This CDR3 has 16 amino acids. CDR3 DNA: TGTGCCAGCACTCAACCGACACTGCAGGGGGCGAATGAGCAGTTCTTC. As protein: CASTQPTLQGANEQFF.

The chain combines TRBV5-1 with TRBJ2-2; D remains unclear. The germline V gene has CDR1 SGHRS and CDR2 YFSETQ. This CDR3 contains 12 residues. The V gene lost 5 bases and the J gene lost 6 bases, with 8 bases spanning the gap. The CDR3 is CASRVLAGELFF. CDR3 in DNA: TGCGCCAGCAGGGTATTAGCCGGGGAGCTGTTTTTT.

The V and J genes are TRBV6-1 and TRBJ1-2; possibly TRBD1 for D (6 bases). Germline V lookup: CDR1 MNHNS, CDR2 SASEGT. The CDR3 loop spans 14 amino acids. Trimming pared 1 base from V and 5 bases from J, leaving 11 bases between. CDR3 sequence (DNA): TGTGCCAGCAGTGAAGTACAGGGTGGTTATGGCTACACCTTC. Amino acid sequence: CASSEVQGGYGYTF.

This chain connects TRBV2 to TRBJ1-2; D remains ambiguous. CDR3 length equals 13 residues. CDR1 is SNHLY, CDR2 FYNNEI, per germline. V was pared by 1 base and J by 4 bases, with 7 bases between. The chain's CDR3 is CASSEEGTYGYTF. CDR3 in DNA: TGTGCCAGCAGTGAAGAGGGCACCTATGGCTACACCTTC.

This rearrangement joins TRBV18 to TRBJ1-3; 7 nucleotides line up with TRBD1. Germline CDR1 is KGHSH and CDR2 is LQKENI. The CDR3 covers 15 residues. V lost 2 bases to trimming and J lost 2 bases; unmatched junction nucleotides: 3. CDR3 amino acids: CASSPDRAPGNTIYF. CDR3 bases: TGTGCCAGCTCACCAGACAGGGCCCCTGGAAACACCATATATTTT.

V is TRBV12-3 or TRBV12-4 and J is TRBJ2-3; D is undetermined. The V gene lost 6 bases and the J gene lost 0 bases, with 7 bases spanning the gap. The CDR3 is 13 residues long. CDR3 bases: TGTGCCAGCAGGACCAGTAGCACAGATACGCAGTATTTT. Protein sequence: CASRTSSTDTQYF.

The CDR3 nucleotides are TGTGCCAGCAGCAAAGCTGGGCAGCCTGGGGACACTGAAGCTTTCTTT. Residues: CASSKAGQPGDTEAFF. The V and J genes are TRBV21-1 and TRBJ1-1. TRBV21-1 is annotated as a pseudogene. This CDR3 spans 16 amino acids.

The V gene is TRBV4-1, the J gene TRBJ1-5, with D unresolved. The germline V gene encodes CDR1 MGHRA and CDR2 YSYEKL. This CDR3 is 13 amino acids long. V lost 0 bases, J lost 5 bases, and 5 bases lay in between. The DNA of the CDR3 is TGCGCCAGCAGCCAAGAGAGGGATCAGCCCCAGCATTTT. Protein sequence: CASSQERDQPQHF.

The rearrangement uses TRBV7-2 and TRBJ1-5, with 7 positions matching TRBD1. J lost 0 bases, V lost 0 bases, and 8 bases had no gene match. This CDR3 comprises 18 residues. Germline loops: CDR1 SGHTA, CDR2 FQGNSA. The CDR3 region has the DNA TGTGCCAGCAGCTTAGCGCTTACAGGGACAGCTAGCAATCAGCCCCAGCATTTT. Its protein is CASSLALTGTASNQPQHF.

This sequence joins TRBV5-5 and TRBJ2-1; D remains ambiguous. CDR1 is SGHKS, CDR2 YYEKEE, per germline (reference sequence). The CDR3 spans 16 residues. V dropped 1 base and J dropped 0 bases, with 11 bases sitting between them. The CDR3 reads CASSLYPGSSYNEQFF. In DNA form, the CDR3 reads TGTGCCAGCAGCTTGTATCCCGGAAGCTCCTACAATGAGCAGTTCTTC.

The gene calls are TRBV2 and TRBJ1-2; the D gene is possibly TRBD1 (6 bases). CDR3 size: 14 residues. Trimming pared 5 bases from V and 6 bases from J, leaving 16 bases between. Germline loops: CDR1 SNHLY, CDR2 FYNNEI. The CDR3 nucleotides read TGTGCCAGCAGTTTAGGGGGTCTGGGGCATGGCTACACCTTC. Residues: CASSLGGLGHGYTF.